Sequencing of this TCR beta chain was carried out in a study of technical replicates of blood from several donors. Per germline, CDR1 SEHNR and CDR2 FQNEAQ (reference sequence). The V end was cut by 5 bases, the J end by 0 bases, with 13 bases between. The CDR3 runs to 15 residues. This clone was seen a few times. Some clones are missing from TCRdb's copy, which holds only in-frame ones; the method was immunoSEQ multiplex PCR. The table shows tens of thousands of clones, with more than 75% occurring only once. The sequencing sample was made of PBMCs. This chain joins TRBV7-9 and TRBJ1-1; D remains unclear. This sequence originates from a human donor in good health. Some clones in this sample may be carry-over from other donors' samples. CDR3 sequence reads: CASSHDRTVNTEAFF. Written as DNA, the CDR3 is TGTGCCAGCAGCCACGACCGTACAGTGAACACTGAAGCTTTCTTT.